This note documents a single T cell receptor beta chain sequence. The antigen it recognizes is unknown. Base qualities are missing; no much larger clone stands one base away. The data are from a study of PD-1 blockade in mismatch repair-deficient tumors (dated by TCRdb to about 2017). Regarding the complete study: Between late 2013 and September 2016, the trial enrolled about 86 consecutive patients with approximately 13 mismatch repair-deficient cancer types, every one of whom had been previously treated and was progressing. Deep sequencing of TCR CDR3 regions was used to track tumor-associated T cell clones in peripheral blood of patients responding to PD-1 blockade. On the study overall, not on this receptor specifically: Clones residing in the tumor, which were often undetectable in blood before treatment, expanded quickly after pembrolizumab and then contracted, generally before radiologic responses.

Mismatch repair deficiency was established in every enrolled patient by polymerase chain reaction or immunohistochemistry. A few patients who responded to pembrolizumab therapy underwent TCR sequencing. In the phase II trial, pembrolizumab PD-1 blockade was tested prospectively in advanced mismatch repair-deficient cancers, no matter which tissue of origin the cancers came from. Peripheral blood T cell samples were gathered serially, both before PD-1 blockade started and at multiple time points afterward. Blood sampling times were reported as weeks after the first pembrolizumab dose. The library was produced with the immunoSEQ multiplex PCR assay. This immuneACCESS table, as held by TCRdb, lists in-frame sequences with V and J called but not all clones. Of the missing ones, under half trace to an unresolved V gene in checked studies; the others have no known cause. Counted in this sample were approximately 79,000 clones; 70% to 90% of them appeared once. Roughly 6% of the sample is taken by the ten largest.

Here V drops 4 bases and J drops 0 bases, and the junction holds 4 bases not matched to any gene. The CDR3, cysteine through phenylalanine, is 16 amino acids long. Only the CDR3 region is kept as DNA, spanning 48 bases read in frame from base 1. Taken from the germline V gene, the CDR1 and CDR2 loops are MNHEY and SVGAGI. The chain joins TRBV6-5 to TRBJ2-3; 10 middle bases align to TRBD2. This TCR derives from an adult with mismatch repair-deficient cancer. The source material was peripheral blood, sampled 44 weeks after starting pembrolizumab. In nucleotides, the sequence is TGTGCCAGCAGTTCCCGGACTAGCGGCAGCACAGATACGCAGTATTTT. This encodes CASSSRTSGSTDTQYF.